This TCR beta chain was identified in a study of blood T cell repertoires in COVID-19. Study details: Acute and convalescent COVID-19 specimens originated in the United States, Italy and Spain. T cells, B-cell-depleted T cells, or PBMCs supplied cDNA or gDNA.

Germline values: CDR1 PRHDT, CDR2 FYEKMQ (reference sequence). Germline trimming cut 2 bases from V and 6 bases from J; bases unmatched to any gene: 5. There are 16 residues in the CDR3. Original processing notes: Amplification of reference gene primers provided the estimated nucleated cell counts. Using immunoSEQ multiplex PCR, the repertoire was profiled, and TCRdb retains in-frame clones only, with some absent. V, J and clone size were drawn from that table, and D and trimming were deduced from the DNA. Of more than 250,000 clones in the sample, around 87% were seen once. This clone was counted ten times or more.

The chain employs TRBV13 and TRBJ2-2; TRBD2 matches at 11 bases. Sequenced material: PBMCs or T cells enriched from blood (not recorded which). The TCR was taken from a woman under 40 who had recovered from COVID-19. CDR3: CASSLSSGGIAGELFF. As DNA, the CDR3 is TGTGCCAGCAGCTTATCTAGCGGGGGGATCGCCGGGGAGCTGTTTTTT.